The text below deals with one T cell receptor beta chain. Its specificity is not known. Trimming took 1 base from V and 8 from J, leaving 3 bases between them. The germline gives CDR1 SGHAT, CDR2 FQNNGV. The CDR3 has 11 amino acids. These data are taken from a study of T cell responses to AZD1222 COVID-19 vaccine. Method: immunoSEQ multiplex PCR; TCRdb's copy keeps in-frame clones and lacks some. The sample lists over 110,000 clones; around 90% were seen once. Study findings and constraints: The donor group comprised mostly white British people and more females; the analysis possibly underestimated clonal diversity. Seropositive AZD1222 recipients at baseline numbered only five or six. With dominance at 160-218 and 743-854, vaccine-associated CD4 TCRs spanned spike.

The chain is built from TRBV11-2 and TRBJ2-1; D gene uncertain. The material sequenced was peripheral blood, taken on day 0 of AZD1222 vaccination. This sequence was found in an adult in good health. This CDR3 is CASSLVYEQFF. CDR3 DNA: TGTGCCAGCAGCTTAGTATATGAGCAGTTCTTC.